The source of this T cell receptor beta chain is a study of naive and memory T cell subsets. The beta constant-region primer was an equimolar mix of two oligonucleotides covering TRBC1 and TRBC2. Four rounds of PCR amplified the ligated cDNA using nested alpha and beta constant-region primers plus SP2. An oligonucleotide with the SP2 primer and a 12-nucleotide UMI was ligated to the cDNA 3' end. TCRdb used MiXCR to reprocess the UMI-ligation and nested PCR reads, holding one entry per CDR3 protein. The top ten clones hold 0.095% to 0.12% of a sample with 150,000 or so distinct CDR3 sequences, over 20% of them seen once. This clonotype was observed a few times. Its antigen remains unidentified. The length of the CDR3 is 16 residues. Germline CDR1 MNHNS, CDR2 SASEGT. Trimming took off 4 bases at V and 1 base at J, with 15 bases between the two ends. Sequential positive selection took CD4 T cells first, then CD8 T cells. Cells stained for CD3, CD4, CD8, CD45RA and CD27 were sorted into four subsets.

Study-wide results and limits: Clonotypes here are unpaired alpha or beta chain sequences. Naive repertoires, especially CD8, held a few larger clonotypes, possibly memory cells re-expressing CD45RA.

The sample comprised naive CD4+ T cells from blood. The clonotype was recovered from a human donor in good health. The chain couples TRBV6-1 to TRBJ2-3; D may be TRBD2 (6 bases). The CDR3: CASSGRESVGTDTQYF. The CDR3, as DNA: TGTGCCAGCAGTGGCCGGGAGAGCGTGGGCACAGATACGCAGTATTTT.